This T cell receptor beta chain appears in the sequencing data of a study of vaccination and CD4 T cells after COVID-19. The wider study: Four females and six males made up the convalescents, with two Hispanic. Post-COVID samples had a sampling time that fell a median around 100 days after diagnosis (range 35 to 161).

The Oncomine TCR Beta short-read assay was applied to DNA of cultured CD4+ T cells. Genomic DNA was taken out of cultured CD4+ T cells by extraction. In TCRdb, the PCR reads were re-called with MiXCR into one record per CDR3 protein. The sample has some 26,000 distinct CDR3 sequences; more than 35% are singletons. Indicated time point: late sampling 161 to 241 days after vaccination in three convalescent patients. Indicated treatment: approximately nine-day PBMC culture with coronavirus spike peptide pools or control peptides (ViraFEST assay). With peptide pools, ViraFEST first expanded antigen-specific T cells and afterwards sequenced their TCRs. As regards this clonotype: Its cognate antigen is unknown.

This TCR came from a human donor who had recovered from COVID-19. The sample was CD4+ T cells from blood, cultured in vitro, taken about 7 months after SARS-CoV-2 vaccination.

In DNA, the CDR3 is TGTGCCAGCAGCGTGCACCGGGACTCCCTCCGAGAGACCCAGTACTTC. Its translation: CASSVHRDSLRETQYF. The V gene is TRBV7-9, the J gene TRBJ2-5, with a tentative D call TRBD2 (6 bases). V was clipped by 5 bases and J by 4 bases, with 20 bases between them. Germline CDR1 and CDR2: SEHNR and FQNEAQ (reference sequence). This CDR3 has 16 residues.